This T cell receptor beta chain was sequenced during a study of TIL therapy for anti-PD-1-resistant metastatic lung cancer. Looking at the study overall: Half of patients were current or former smokers.

The time point is: pre-treatment sample, taken before nivolumab and TIL therapy. The tumor samples were excised metastases, mostly pleural nodules or supraclavicular lymph nodes. This was the immunoSEQ v3 assay. The repertoire was sequenced with immunoSEQ multiplex PCR; TCRdb's copy has only in-frame clones and lacks some. The sample holds about 100,000 clones, approximately 65% seen once. The germline V gene encodes CDR1 LNHNV and CDR2 YYDKDF (reference sequence). Deletions cut 1 base from V and 0 bases from J, with 13 bases between. This CDR3 has 16 amino acids. The sequencing here drew on tumor tissue, taken at baseline. The rearrangement links TRBV15 to TRBJ2-7; no clear D gene. The receptor was derived from a person aged 25-85 years with non-small cell lung cancer. Written as DNA, the CDR3 is TGTGCCACCAGCAGAGCCCCGTTACATAGCTCCTACGAGCAGTACTTC. Its translation is CATSRAPLHSSYEQYF.